This T cell receptor (beta chain) was captured by sequencing in a study of cytomegalovirus exposure and HLA in healthy donors. Study-level points and caveats: Later analysis reportedly placed an Asian-associated ancestry cluster below the approximately 730-donor mean in N-insertions. Analysis performed later found roughly 18,000 TCR beta sequences associated with HLA alleles at 0.05 false discovery rate. For TCR beta chains, V- and J-gene trimming was later linked to a missense DCLRE1C variant. In a later analysis, TCR association rates varied by HLA locus: DRB1 most, HLA-C fewest.

Note on this clone: Its antigen is currently unknown.

PCR primers comprised 60 Vbeta and 13 Jbeta primers. Method: immunoSEQ multiplex PCR; TCRdb's copy keeps in-frame clones and lacks some. The sample lists around 67,000 clones; 68% were seen once. V was cut by 5 bases and J by 3 bases, with 23 bases left in between. The CDR3 has 17 residues. Germline V CDR1 and CDR2: SGHVS, FNYEAQ. Material: PBMCs. This clonotype was sampled from a young woman in good health and CMV-seronegative. The chain combines TRBV7-6 with TRBJ2-7, with a weak D call TRBD2 (6 bases). CDR3 protein: CASSTRFVGSRDYEQYF. The CDR3 nucleotides read TGTGCCAGCAGCACCCGGTTCGTAGGGTCGCGGGACTACGAGCAGTACTTC.